This TCR beta chain emerged from a study of breast tumors, draining lymph nodes, adjacent tissues. One entry per CDR3 protein, called by TCRdb with MiXCR from the multiplex PCR reads. The table lists 130,000 or so distinct CDR3 sequences, under 25% of them singletons. Breast cancer patients provided tissue from their axillary draining lymph nodes. This clonotype was counted once. This sequence may be a read error, since a much larger clone differs from it by one base. The CDR3 spans 15 residues. The ends lost 4 bases at V and 4 bases at J; junction bases unmatched: 5. CDR1 SGHDN and CDR2 FVKESK come from the germline V gene.

This TCR was recovered from a female donor with breast cancer. Some clones in this sample may be carry-over from other donors' samples. What was sequenced was axillary lymph node tissue. The chain employs TRBV14 and TRBJ2-3; 10 nucleotides align to TRBD2. The CDR3 loop is CASSPSGGLADTQYF. CDR3 coding DNA: TGTGCCAGCAGCCCTAGCGGGGGACTCGCAGATACGCAGTATTTT.